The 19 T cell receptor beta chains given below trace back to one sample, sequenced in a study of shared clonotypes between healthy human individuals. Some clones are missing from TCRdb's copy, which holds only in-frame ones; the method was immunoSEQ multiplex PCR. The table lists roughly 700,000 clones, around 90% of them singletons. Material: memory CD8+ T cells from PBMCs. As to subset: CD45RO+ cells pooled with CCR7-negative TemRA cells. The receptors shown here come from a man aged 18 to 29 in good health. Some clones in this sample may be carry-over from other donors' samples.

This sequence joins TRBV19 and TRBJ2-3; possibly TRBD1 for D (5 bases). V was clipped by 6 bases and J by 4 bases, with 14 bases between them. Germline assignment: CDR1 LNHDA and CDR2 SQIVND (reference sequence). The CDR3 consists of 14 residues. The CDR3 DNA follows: TGTGCCAGTAGACAGGCATTAGGAGCAGATACGCAGTATTTT. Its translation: CASRQALGADTQYF. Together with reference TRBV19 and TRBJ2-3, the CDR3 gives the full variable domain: DGGITQSPKYLFRKEGQNVTLSCEQNLNHDAMYWYRQDPGQGLRLIYYSQIVNDFQKGDIAEGYSVSREKKESFPLTVTSAQKNPTAFYLCASRQALGADTQYFGPGTRLTVL.

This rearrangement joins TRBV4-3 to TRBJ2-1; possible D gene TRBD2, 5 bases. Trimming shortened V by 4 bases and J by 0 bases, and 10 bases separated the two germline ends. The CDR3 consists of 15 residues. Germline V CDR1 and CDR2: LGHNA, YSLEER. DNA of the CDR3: TGCGCCAGCAGCCCCAGCGGTACCTCCTACAATGAGCAGTTCTTC. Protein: CASSPSGTSYNEQFF.

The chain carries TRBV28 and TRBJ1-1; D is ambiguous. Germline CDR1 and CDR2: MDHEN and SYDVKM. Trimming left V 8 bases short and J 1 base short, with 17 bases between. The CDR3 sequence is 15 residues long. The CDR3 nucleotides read TGTGCCAGCTCAGAGAGGCCCTCGGGGAACACTGAAGCTTTCTTT. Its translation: CASSERPSGNTEAFF.

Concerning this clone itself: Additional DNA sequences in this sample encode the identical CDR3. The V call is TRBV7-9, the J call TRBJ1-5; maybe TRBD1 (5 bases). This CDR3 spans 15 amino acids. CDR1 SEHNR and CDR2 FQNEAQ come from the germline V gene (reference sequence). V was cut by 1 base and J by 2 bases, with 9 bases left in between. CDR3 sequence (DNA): TGTGCCAGCAGCTTAGGCGGACAAGGCAATCAGCCCCAGCATTTT. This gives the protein CASSLGGQGNQPQHF.

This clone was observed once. The CDR3 DNA reads TGTGCCAGCAGTTTCTTCAACGGGGGTGAGACCCAGTACTTC. Its protein is CASSFFNGGETQYF. V usage is TRBV27 and J usage is TRBJ2-5; a possible D gene is TRBD2 (6 bases). CDR3 length: 14 residues. From germline, CDR1 is MNHEY and CDR2 SMNVEV (reference sequence). The ends were cut back, 3 bases at V and 5 bases at J, with 13 bases in the middle.

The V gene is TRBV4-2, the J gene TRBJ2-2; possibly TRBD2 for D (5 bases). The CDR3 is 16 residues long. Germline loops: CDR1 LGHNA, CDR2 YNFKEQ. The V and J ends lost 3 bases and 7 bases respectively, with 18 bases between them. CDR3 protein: CASSQAISRGHGELFF. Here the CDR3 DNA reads TGTGCCAGCAGCCAGGCGATCTCAAGAGGGCACGGGGAGCTGTTTTTT.

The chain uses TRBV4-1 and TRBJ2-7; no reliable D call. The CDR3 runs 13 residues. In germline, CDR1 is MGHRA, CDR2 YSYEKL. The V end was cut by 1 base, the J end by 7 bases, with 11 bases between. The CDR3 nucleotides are TGCGCCAGCAGCCAAGGAAAATACCTGGAGCAGTACTTC. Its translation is CASSQGKYLEQYF.

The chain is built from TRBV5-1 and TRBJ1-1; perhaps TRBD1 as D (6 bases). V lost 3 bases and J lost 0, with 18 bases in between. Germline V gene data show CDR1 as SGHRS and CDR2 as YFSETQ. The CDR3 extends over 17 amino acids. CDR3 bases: TGCGCCAGCAGCTGGACCCAGGGGTGGGAAGTGAACACTGAAGCTTTCTTT. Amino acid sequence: CASSWTQGWEVNTEAFF. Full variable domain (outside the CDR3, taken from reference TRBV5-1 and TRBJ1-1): KAGVTQTPRYLIKTRGQQVTLSCSPISGHRSVSWYQQTPGQGLQFLFEYFSETQRNKGNFPGRFSGRQFSNSRSEMNVSTLELGDSALYLCASSWTQGWEVNTEAFFGQGTRLTVV.

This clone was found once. CDR3 coding DNA: TGTGCCAGCAGTCCTCAGGCGGGGAACTACGAGCAGTACTTC. Encoded protein: CASSPQAGNYEQYF. This chain joins TRBV27 and TRBJ2-7; D possibly corresponds to TRBD2 (6 bases). The CDR3 is 14 residues long. CDR1 MNHEY and CDR2 SMNVEV come from the germline V gene (reference sequence). The germline V and J ends were trimmed by 5 bases and 3 bases, with 14 bases remaining between them.

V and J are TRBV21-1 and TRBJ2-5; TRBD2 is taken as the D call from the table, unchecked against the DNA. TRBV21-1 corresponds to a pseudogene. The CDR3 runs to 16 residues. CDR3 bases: TGTGCCAGCAGCAAAGCGCTTTCGGGGGTCCCTGAGACCCAGTACTTC. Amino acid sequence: CASSKALSGVPETQYF.

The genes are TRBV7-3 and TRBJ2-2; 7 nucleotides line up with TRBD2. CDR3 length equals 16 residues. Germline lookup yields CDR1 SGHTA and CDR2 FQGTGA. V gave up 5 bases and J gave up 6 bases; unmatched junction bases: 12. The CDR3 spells CASSQLARGTPGELFF. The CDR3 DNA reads TGTGCCAGCAGCCAACTAGCGAGGGGCACTCCCGGGGAGCTGTTTTTT.

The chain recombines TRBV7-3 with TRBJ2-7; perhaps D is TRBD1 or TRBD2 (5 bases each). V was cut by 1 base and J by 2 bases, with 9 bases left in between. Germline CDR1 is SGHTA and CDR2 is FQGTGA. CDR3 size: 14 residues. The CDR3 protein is CASSLMGETYEQYF. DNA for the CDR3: TGTGCCAGCAGCTTAATGGGGGAGACCTACGAGCAGTACTTC. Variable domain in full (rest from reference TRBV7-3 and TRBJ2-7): GAGVSQTPSNKVTEKGKYVELRCDPISGHTALYWYRQSLGQGPEFLIYFQGTGAADDSGLPNDRFFAVRPEGSVSTLKIQRTERGDSAVYLCASSLMGETYEQYFGPGTRLTVT.

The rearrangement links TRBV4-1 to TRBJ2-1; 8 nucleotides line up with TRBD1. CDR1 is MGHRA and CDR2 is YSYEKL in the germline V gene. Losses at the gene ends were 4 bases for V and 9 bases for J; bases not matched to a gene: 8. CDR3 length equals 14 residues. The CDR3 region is CASSRMDRAREQFF. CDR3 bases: TGCGCCAGCAGCCGGATGGACAGGGCCCGTGAGCAGTTCTTC.

Written as DNA, the CDR3 is TGTGCCAGCAGGCTTAGCGGGGACTACGAGCAGTACTTC. Its translation is CASRLSGDYEQYF. V is TRBV25-1 and J is TRBJ2-7, with 8 nucleotides matching TRBD2. The CDR3 covers 13 residues. V was clipped by 6 bases and J by 3 bases; unmatched bases: 4. Germline CDR1 is MGHDK and CDR2 is SYGVNS.

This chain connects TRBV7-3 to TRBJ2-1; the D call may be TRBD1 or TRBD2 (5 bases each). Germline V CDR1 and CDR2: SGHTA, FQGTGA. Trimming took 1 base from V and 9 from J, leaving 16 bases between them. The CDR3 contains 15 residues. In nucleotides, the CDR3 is TGTGCCAGCAGCTTAATACGGGACGCTGAGGGTGAGCAGTTCTTC. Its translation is CASSLIRDAEGEQFF.

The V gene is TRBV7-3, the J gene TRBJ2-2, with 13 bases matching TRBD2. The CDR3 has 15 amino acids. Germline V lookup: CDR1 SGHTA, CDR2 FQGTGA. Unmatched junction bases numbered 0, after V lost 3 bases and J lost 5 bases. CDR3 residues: CASSLTSGRTGELFF. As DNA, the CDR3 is TGTGCCAGCAGCTTGACTAGCGGGAGGACCGGGGAGCTGTTTTTT.

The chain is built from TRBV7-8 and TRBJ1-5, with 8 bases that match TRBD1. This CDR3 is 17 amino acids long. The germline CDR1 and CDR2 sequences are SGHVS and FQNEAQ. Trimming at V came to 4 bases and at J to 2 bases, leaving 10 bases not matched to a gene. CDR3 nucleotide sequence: TGTGCCAGCAGCTCTACCCAGGGGGCTTGGGGCAATCAGCCCCAGCATTTT. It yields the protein CASSSTQGAWGNQPQHF.

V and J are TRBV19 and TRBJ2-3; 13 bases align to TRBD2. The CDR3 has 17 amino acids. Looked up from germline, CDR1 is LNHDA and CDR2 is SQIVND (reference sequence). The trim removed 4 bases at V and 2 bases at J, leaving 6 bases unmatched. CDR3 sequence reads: CASSNPGLAGFTDTQYF. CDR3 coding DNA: TGTGCCAGTAGTAATCCGGGACTAGCGGGATTCACAGATACGCAGTATTTT.

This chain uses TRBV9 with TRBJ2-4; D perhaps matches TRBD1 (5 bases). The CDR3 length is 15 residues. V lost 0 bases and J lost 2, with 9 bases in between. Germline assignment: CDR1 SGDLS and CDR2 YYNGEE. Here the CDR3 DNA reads TGTGCCAGCAGCGTAGGCAGGGATCCCAAAAACATTCAGTACTTC. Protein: CASSVGRDPKNIQYF.